The 20 T cell receptor beta chains below were found in one sample sequenced in a study of T cell changes during pregnancy in multiple sclerosis (dated by TCRdb to about 2019). Library preparation employed the immunoSEQ multiplex PCR assay. Held by TCRdb, this immuneACCESS table contains in-frame sequences only and omits some clones. Under half of the omission traces to an unresolved V gene where checked; the cause of the rest is unknown. This sample holds 25,000 to 35,000 clones; around 90% were observed only once. The leading ten clones occupy around 4.8% of the sample. The sequencing used peripheral blood, collected in the first trimester of pregnancy. Source of these receptors: a female donor in good health, enrolled as a control in a pregnancy study.

The chain has TRBV5-1 and TRBJ1-1, with D maybe TRBD1 (5 bases). Germline-derived CDR1 and CDR2 are SGHRS and YFSETQ. This CDR3 is 12 amino acids long. V was cut by 0 bases and J by 8 bases, with 8 bases left in between. In DNA, the CDR3 is TGCGCCAGCAGCTTGGGACAGAGAGAAGCTTTCTTT. Translating it yields CASSLGQREAFF.

J is TRBJ1-1 and V is TRBV10-3, with 12 bases matching TRBD1. Germline V CDR1 and CDR2: ENHRY, SYGVKD. Losses at the gene ends were 10 bases for V and 3 bases for J; bases not matched to a gene: 12. CDR3 length equals 16 residues. CDR3: CATGTGQGAIYTEAFF. The CDR3 DNA follows: TGTGCCACCGGGACGGGACAGGGGGCGATATACACTGAAGCTTTCTTT.

V is TRBV18 and J is TRBJ1-3; TRBD1 matches at 9 bases. Looked up from germline, CDR1 is KGHSH and CDR2 is LQKENI. V dropped 3 bases and J dropped 1; count of bases not matched to a gene: 10. The CDR3 runs to 18 residues. The CDR3 reads CASSPPGTGGMSGNTIYF. In DNA form, the CDR3 reads TGTGCCAGCTCACCCCCCGGCACAGGGGGCATGTCTGGAAACACCATATATTTT.

This chain links TRBV19 with TRBJ1-2, with TRBD1 matching 8 bases. The V segment lost 3 bases and the J segment 4 bases; nucleotides outside the gene matches: 4. The CDR3 spans 14 residues. Germline V gene data show CDR1 as LNHDA and CDR2 as SQIVND (reference sequence). The CDR3 loop is CASSIAGGGYGYTF. The CDR3 region has the DNA TGTGCCAGTAGTATCGCAGGGGGCGGCTATGGCTACACCTTC.

The rearrangement uses TRBV25-1 and TRBJ2-7, with TRBD2 as a possible D gene (5 bases). Per the germline V gene, CDR1 is MGHDK and CDR2 is SYGVNS. CDR3 length: 11 amino acids. V lost 2 bases to trimming and J lost 11 bases, with 10 bases between them. CDR3 DNA: TGTGCCAGCAGTGAAGGACTTGTTAAGTACTTC. Its translation: CASSEGLVKYF.

The genes are TRBV6-1 and TRBJ2-7; D ambiguous. V was pared by 3 bases and J by 7 bases, with 19 bases between. The germline CDR1 and CDR2 sequences are MNHNS and SASEGT. CDR3 length: 15 amino acids. The CDR3 sequence is CASSELSSQASEQYF. CDR3 DNA sequence: TGTGCCAGCAGTGAGTTGTCATCCCAGGCGAGTGAGCAGTACTTC.

The V call is TRBV5-5, the J call TRBJ1-1, with D maybe TRBD1 (5 bases). This CDR3 has 16 amino acids. Trimming removed 5 bases at V and 1 base at J, with 18 bases between. The V gene's germline CDR1 is SGHKS and CDR2 YYEKEE (reference sequence). As DNA, the CDR3 is TGTGCCAGCAGACCATCAGGGATCGGATGGAACACTGAAGCTTTCTTT. Protein product: CASRPSGIGWNTEAFF. Full variable domain (remainder filled in from reference TRBV5-5 and TRBJ1-1): DAGVTQSPTHLIKTRGQQVTLRCSPISGHKSVSWYQQVLGQGPQFIFQYYEKEERGRGNFPDRFSARQFPNYSSELNVNALLLGDSALYLCASRPSGIGWNTEAFFGQGTRLTVV.

This rearrangement joins TRBV7-9 to TRBJ1-2, with D perhaps matching TRBD1 (6 bases). CDR3 length: 15 residues. The germline V gene encodes CDR1 SEHNR and CDR2 FQNEAQ (reference sequence). The V end was cut by 5 bases, the J end by 2 bases, with 15 bases between. For the CDR3, the DNA is TGTGCCAGCAGCCCCGGACAGAGTACCAACTATGGCTACACCTTC. Protein sequence: CASSPGQSTNYGYTF.

V usage is TRBV5-4 and J usage is TRBJ2-7; D possibly corresponds to TRBD1 (5 bases). Looked up from germline, CDR1 is SGHNT and CDR2 is YYREEE (reference sequence). CDR3 length: 14 residues. V gave up 5 bases and J gave up 2 bases, with 14 bases separating them. The DNA of the CDR3 is TGTGCCAGCAGGAACCCGACAGTACCCTACGAGCAGTACTTC. Amino acid sequence: CASRNPTVPYEQYF.

The J gene is TRBJ1-1, the V gene TRBV14, with D tentatively TRBD1 (5 bases). The CDR3 extends over 14 amino acids. Germline CDR1 is SGHDN and CDR2 is FVKESK. V lost 4 bases to trimming and J lost 3 bases, with 12 bases between them. The CDR3 protein is CASSLKAGYTEAFF. Written as DNA, the CDR3 is TGTGCCAGCAGCCTAAAGGCAGGGTACACTGAAGCTTTCTTT.

This sequence joins TRBV7-9 and TRBJ1-1, with a possible D match to TRBD1 (6 bases). Trimming left V 4 bases short and J 3 bases short, with 15 bases between. Germline values: CDR1 SEHNR, CDR2 FQNEAQ (reference sequence). This CDR3 has 15 residues. In DNA form, the CDR3 reads TGTGCCAGCAGCTCGCGGACAGACTTAGACACTGAAGCTTTCTTT. This codes for CASSSRTDLDTEAFF. Complete variable domain (other parts from reference TRBV7-9 and TRBJ1-1): DTGVSQNPRHKITKRGQNVTFRCDPISEHNRLYWYRQTLGQGPEFLTYFQNEAQLEKSRLLSDRFSAERPKGSFSTLEIQRTEQGDSAMYLCASSSRTDLDTEAFFGQGTRLTVV.

This chain connects TRBV6-5 to TRBJ1-3; D possibly corresponds to TRBD1 (6 bases). V dropped 1 base and J dropped 4 bases, with 14 bases sitting between them. CDR1 is MNHEY and CDR2 is SVGAGI in the germline V gene. This CDR3 region has 16 residues. In nucleotides, the CDR3 is TGTGCCAGCAGTTACTTGGTTCAGGGGCCAGGAAACACCATATATTTT. The encoded protein is CASSYLVQGPGNTIYF.

The gene calls are TRBV30 and TRBJ2-5; D is ambiguous. The CDR3 covers 12 residues. Trimming took 2 bases from V and 1 from J, leaving 5 bases between them. CDR1 is GTSNPN and CDR2 is SVGIG in the germline V gene (reference sequence). CDR3 amino acids: CAWSPSQETQYF. The CDR3, as DNA: TGTGCCTGGAGTCCCTCCCAAGAGACCCAGTACTTC.

The chain couples TRBV27 to TRBJ2-4; 8 nucleotides line up with TRBD1. Per the germline V gene, CDR1 is MNHEY and CDR2 is SMNVEV (reference sequence). CDR3 length equals 14 residues. V lost 4 bases, J lost 6 bases, and 5 bases stayed unmatched. The CDR3 loop reads CASSYGQGRNIQYF. DNA for the CDR3: TGTGCCAGCAGTTATGGACAGGGACGAAACATTCAGTACTTC.

The CDR3 spells CASSLVGDTNTGELFF. CDR3 DNA: TGTGCCAGCAGCTTGGTCGGGGATACGAACACCGGGGAGCTGTTTTTT. The chain combines TRBV5-4 with TRBJ2-2; D may be TRBD2 (5 bases). This CDR3 has 16 amino acids. V was trimmed by 0 bases and J by 0 bases, leaving 9 bases between them. CDR1 is SGHNT, CDR2 YYREEE, per germline (reference sequence).

V gene TRBV6-1 combines with J gene TRBJ1-2; TRBD1 matches at 7 bases. Germline V gene lookup returns CDR1 MNHNS and CDR2 SASEGT. After removal of 4 bases from V and 2 bases from J, the junction contained 4 bases not matched to a gene. The CDR3 is 14 amino acids. CDR3 protein: CASSVSDRNYGYTF. The CDR3 coding sequence is TGTGCCAGCAGTGTTTCGGACAGGAACTATGGCTACACCTTC.

The chain joins TRBV20-1 to TRBJ1-1; the D is unclear. Trimming removed 6 bases at V and 9 bases at J, with 14 bases between. Germline V CDR1 and CDR2: DFQATT, SNEGSKA (reference sequence). The CDR3 extends over 11 amino acids. The CDR3 here is CSAARDNKAFF. CDR3 sequence (DNA): TGCAGTGCCGCGCGCGATAATAAAGCTTTCTTT.

This clone was recorded once. J is TRBJ2-1 and V is TRBV14; tentatively, D is TRBD1 (5 bases). Germline V gives CDR1 SGHDN, CDR2 FVKESK. Trimming pared 3 bases from V and 10 bases from J, leaving 10 bases between. The CDR3 runs to 12 residues. The CDR3 nucleotides are TGTGCCAGCAGCCAGTGGACAACCGAGCAGTTCTTC. Its protein is CASSQWTTEQFF. Full variable domain (missing parts from reference TRBV14 and TRBJ2-1): EAGVTQFPSHSVIEKGQTVTLRCDPISGHDNLYWYRRVMGKEIKFLLHFVKESKQDESGMPNNRFLAERTGGTYSTLKVQPAELEDSGVYFCASSQWTTEQFFGPGTRLTVL.

The gene calls are TRBV25-1 and TRBJ2-1; weak D call: TRBD2 (6 bases). The ends were cut back, 0 bases at V and 8 bases at J, with 14 bases in the middle. Germline lookup yields CDR1 MGHDK and CDR2 SYGVNS. This CDR3 region has 15 residues. CDR3 loop: CASSEYTGLSDEQFF. CDR3 in DNA: TGTGCCAGCAGTGAATATACGGGACTCAGCGATGAGCAGTTCTTC.

This chain uses TRBV6-4 with TRBJ2-2, with 7 nucleotides matching TRBD2. The CDR3 runs to 16 residues. Germline V gives CDR1 MRHNA, CDR2 SNTAGT. V trimming: 2 bases; J trimming: 1 base; junction bases outside the gene matches: 4. In nucleotides, the CDR3 is TGTGCCAGCAGTGACGGCGGGAGTGGGAACACCGGGGAGCTGTTTTTT. It yields the protein CASSDGGSGNTGELFF.